The next 20 T cell receptor beta chains were all read from a single sample in a study of cytomegalovirus exposure and HLA in healthy donors. The PCR made use of 60 Vbeta and 13 Jbeta primers. TCRdb's table, derived via immunoSEQ multiplex PCR, lists solely in-frame clones and lacks some. Here the sample table reports around 100,000 clones. Material for sequencing was PBMCs. These receptors were collected from a man between 35 and 55 years old in good health and CMV-seropositive.

The chain has TRBV6-5 and TRBJ2-1, with 9 bases lining up with TRBD1. From germline, CDR1 is MNHEY and CDR2 SVGAGI. This CDR3 comprises 16 residues. V shed 0 bases and J 10 bases; nucleotides not matched to a gene: 10. The CDR3 protein is CASSYSGQGSSREQFF. In DNA, the CDR3 is TGTGCCAGCAGTTACTCGGGACAGGGTTCCTCTAGGGAGCAGTTCTTC.

The chain employs TRBV27 and TRBJ1-3; D is undetermined. CDR1 and CDR2 from the germline V gene are MNHEY and SMNVEV (reference sequence). Trimming took 6 bases from V and 0 from J, leaving 6 bases between them. The CDR3 contains 13 residues. The CDR3 sequence: CASRRDSGNTIYF. The CDR3 nucleotides read TGTGCCAGCAGGCGGGACTCTGGAAACACCATATATTTT.

The chain uses TRBV5-1 and TRBJ2-2; 7 bases match TRBD2. CDR3 length: 15 amino acids. Germline CDR1 is SGHRS and CDR2 is YFSETQ. The trim removed 2 bases at V and 2 bases at J, leaving 3 bases unmatched. This CDR3 reads CASSFLADNTGELFF. The CDR3 bases are TGCGCCAGCAGCTTTCTAGCGGATAACACCGGGGAGCTGTTTTTT.

The chain uses TRBV19 and TRBJ2-4; possibly TRBD2 for D (5 bases). Per germline, CDR1 LNHDA and CDR2 SQIVND (reference sequence). Trimming stripped 4 bases from V and 3 bases from J, with 25 bases between. The CDR3 consists of 19 residues. The CDR3 here is CASSSLLGEVPSSKNIQYF. The CDR3 DNA follows: TGTGCCAGTAGTAGCCTTCTGGGAGAGGTTCCTAGTAGCAAAAACATTCAGTACTTC.

V usage is TRBV29-1 and J usage is TRBJ2-2; 9 bases are shared with TRBD1. The CDR3 covers 14 residues. Losses at the gene ends were 6 bases for V and 5 bases for J; bases not matched to a gene: 7. CDR1 is SQVTM and CDR2 is ANQGSEA in the germline V gene. The CDR3 sequence is CSVLQGALTGELFF. DNA for the CDR3: TGCAGCGTGTTACAGGGGGCGCTGACCGGGGAGCTGTTTTTT.

V and J are TRBV27 and TRBJ2-3, with D perhaps TRBD1 (5 bases). V lost 3 bases, J lost 3 bases, and 10 bases lay in between. CDR3 length: 14 residues. Germline assignment: CDR1 MNHEY and CDR2 SMNVEV (reference sequence). In DNA form, the CDR3 reads TGTGCCAGCAGTTTGGTAGGGGTAACAGATACGCAGTATTTT. This translates into CASSLVGVTDTQYF.

V is TRBV6-5 and J is TRBJ2-5; D possibly corresponds to TRBD2 (6 bases). The J call may not be correct, given that the DNA end is closer to TRBJ2-7. CDR3 size: 16 residues. Germline V gene lookup returns CDR1 MNHEY and CDR2 SVGAGI. The CDR3 loop reads CASSYSSPRGTYEQYF. The CDR3 DNA sequence: TGTGCCAGCAGTTACTCGAGTCCGCGGGGAACCTACGAGCAGTACTTC.

The chain has TRBV6-1 and TRBJ1-3; D gene unclear. From germline, CDR1 is MNHNS and CDR2 SASEGT. Trimming cost V 8 bases and J 0 bases, with 11 bases left between them. This CDR3 comprises 14 residues. The DNA for the CDR3 is TGTGCCAGCGAGCCGGGGTTCTCTGGAAACACCATATATTTT. This sequence encodes CASEPGFSGNTIYF.

The J gene is TRBJ1-6, the V gene TRBV25-1; TRBD1 matches 9 bases. J was trimmed by 9 bases and V by 5 bases; bases with no gene match: 14. CDR3 length: 17 amino acids. Germline V gene sequence: CDR1 MGHDK, CDR2 SYGVNS. CDR3 protein: CASSKSGSGQGSSPLHF. The CDR3 region has the DNA TGTGCCAGCAGTAAATCGGGCTCGGGACAGGGAAGTTCACCCCTCCACTTT.

The rearrangement uses TRBV11-2 and TRBJ2-7; 9 bases agree with TRBD1. V dropped 1 base and J dropped 3; count of bases not matched to a gene: 4. The germline V gene has CDR1 SGHAT and CDR2 FQNNGV. The CDR3 has 15 amino acids. This CDR3 reads CASSLVATGGYEQYF. In nucleotides, the CDR3 is TGTGCCAGCAGCTTAGTTGCGACAGGGGGCTACGAGCAGTACTTC.

V gene TRBV29-1 combines with J gene TRBJ1-3; 8 bases map to TRBD1. Germline V gives CDR1 SQVTM, CDR2 ANQGSEA. Unmatched junction bases numbered 3, after V lost 3 bases and J lost 2 bases. The CDR3 totals 14 residues. For the CDR3, the DNA is TGCAGCGTTGATACGGACAGGGCTGGAAACACCATATATTTT. Protein sequence: CSVDTDRAGNTIYF.

This rearrangement joins TRBV28 to TRBJ1-2; perhaps TRBD1 as D (6 bases). The V and J ends lost 6 bases and 2 bases respectively, with 16 bases between them. This CDR3 comprises 15 residues. CDR1 and CDR2 from the germline V gene are MDHEN and SYDVKM. The CDR3 DNA sequence: TGTGCCAGCAGGGGAGGGGGGGCCATCAACTATGGCTACACCTTC. Amino acid sequence: CASRGGGAINYGYTF.

The chain links TRBV29-1 to TRBJ1-1; TRBD1 might be the D (6 bases). This CDR3 has 13 residues. The germline CDR1 and CDR2 sequences are SQVTM and ANQGSEA. The V end was cut by 6 bases, the J end by 1 base, with 12 bases between. CDR3 nucleotide sequence: TGCAGCGTGGTCGAAGGGGGGAACACTGAAGCTTTCTTT. Amino acids: CSVVEGGNTEAFF.

The chain is built from TRBV9 and TRBJ2-7; 7 bases match TRBD2. Germline assignment: CDR1 SGDLS and CDR2 YYNGEE. V gave up 4 bases and J gave up 4 bases; unmatched junction bases: 11. The CDR3 loop spans 15 amino acids. CDR3 in amino acids: CASSPWESGEYEQYF. The CDR3 nucleotides read TGTGCCAGCAGCCCGTGGGAAAGCGGGGAGTACGAGCAGTACTTC.

The CDR3 is CSADSPGETQYF. As DNA, the CDR3 is TGCAGCGCTGACAGCCCGGGGGAGACCCAGTACTTC. The chain carries TRBV29-1 and TRBJ2-5; TRBD1 or TRBD2 may be the D gene (5 bases each). CDR1 is SQVTM, CDR2 ANQGSEA, per germline. The CDR3 is 12 residues long. The V and J ends lost 7 bases and 5 bases respectively, with 14 bases between them.

The gene calls are TRBV6-1 and TRBJ1-5; D is unclear. This CDR3 contains 15 residues. V lost 6 bases to trimming and J lost 0 bases, with 12 bases between them. The germline CDR1 and CDR2 sequences are MNHNS and SASEGT. CDR3 amino acids: CASRRREYSNQPQHF. The DNA for the CDR3 is TGTGCCAGCAGGAGGAGGGAATATAGCAATCAGCCCCAGCATTTT.

V usage is TRBV5-4 and J usage is TRBJ2-3; 8 bases align to TRBD1. V shed 5 bases, J shed 6 bases, and the junction held 5 bases outside the gene matches. Germline-derived CDR1 and CDR2 are SGHNT and YYREEE (reference sequence). The CDR3 is made up of 13 amino acids. CDR3: CASSLTGGDTQYF. CDR3 coding DNA: TGTGCCAGCAGTTTAACAGGGGGGGATACGCAGTATTTT.

The J gene is TRBJ1-1, the V gene TRBV7-9, with unresolved D. Trimming took off 2 bases at V and 3 bases at J, with 16 bases between the two ends. The CDR3 has 16 residues. From germline, CDR1 is SEHNR and CDR2 FQNEAQ (reference sequence). The CDR3: CASSLLSQGRDTEAFF. In nucleotides, the CDR3 is TGTGCCAGCAGCTTATTGAGCCAAGGGAGGGACACTGAAGCTTTCTTT.

This rearrangement joins TRBV7-6 to TRBJ2-5; 8 bases fit TRBD2. This CDR3 is 14 amino acids long. Unmatched junction bases numbered 3, after V lost 1 base and J lost 5 bases. The germline gives CDR1 SGHVS, CDR2 FNYEAQ. CDR3 sequence: CASSLVSGGETQYF. The CDR3, as DNA: TGTGCCAGCAGCTTAGTTTCGGGAGGGGAGACCCAGTACTTC. Full variable domain (outside the CDR3, taken from reference TRBV7-6 and TRBJ2-5): GAGVSQSPRYKVTKRGQDVALRCDPISGHVSLYWYRQALGQGPEFLTYFNYEAQQDKSGLPNDRFSAERPEGSISTLTIQRTEQRDSAMYRCASSLVSGGETQYFGPGTRLLVL.

The chain recombines TRBV19 with TRBJ1-1, with TRBD1 matching over 7 bases. This CDR3 has 13 residues. The V and J ends lost 6 bases and 6 bases, in that order; junction bases with no gene match: 7. Germline V CDR1 and CDR2: LNHDA, SQIVND (reference sequence). The CDR3 nucleotides read TGTGCCAGTAGATCAGGGGGATGGGCTGAAGCTTTCTTT. Protein sequence: CASRSGGWAEAFF.